This T cell receptor (beta chain) was identified in a study of metastatic and nonmetastatic thyroid tumors. Study at large: The study looked at repertoires side by side in blood and in tumor or nodule tissue from malignant and benign thyroid patients. Study-wide results and caveats: It was reportedly found that TCR beta diversity was significantly higher in malignant thyroid tumors than in benign nodules, a difference seen in both blood and tumor samples.

No patient received treatment before thyroid surgery. The CDR3 has 16 residues. Germline CDR1 reads MNHNS; CDR2 reads SASEGT. Trimming shortened V by 4 bases and J by 3 bases, and 16 bases separated the two germline ends. As originally analysed: Researchers built a distant-metastasis classifier for papillary thyroid cancer that drew on CDR3 differences across clinicopathological groups. TCRdb reanalyzed the PCR reads via MiXCR. For this entry, the V and J calls and clone size follow TCRdb and not the study's own pipeline. The table shows 15,000 to 20,000 clones, with 30% to 40% occurring only once. A note on this clone: The antigen remains unidentified.

This chain uses TRBV6-1 with TRBJ1-5; D might be TRBD1 (6 bases). Sequencing was done on a sample of tumor tissue. The receptor comes from a male donor with papillary thyroid cancer or a benign thyroid nodule (not recorded which). Some clones in this sample may be carry-over from other donors' samples. The chain's CDR3 is CASSGRDGDINQPQHF. The CDR3 DNA reads as TGTGCCAGCAGTGGCCGGGACGGGGACATCAATCAGCCCCAGCATTTT.